This T cell receptor beta chain was obtained from a study of T cell repertoires in cytomegalovirus infection. Looking at the study overall: CMV infection and matching HLA type were both indicated by public TCR beta signatures.

The study, taken as a whole, reports: Based on cumulative public TCR beta family frequency, carriers of CMV plus the relevant HLA were identified.

Germline CDR1 and CDR2: MNHEY and SMNVEV (reference sequence). The J segment lost 5 bases and the V segment lost 5 bases, leaving 6 bases of the junction unmatched. The CDR3 sequence is 14 residues long. TCRdb processed the reads anew with MiXCR; each CDR3 protein has one entry. This table holds about 770,000 distinct CDR3 sequences, 25% to 30% found once. In its sample, this clonotype was seen a few times. As yet, its antigen is unknown. The V call is TRBV27, the J call TRBJ2-3, with 8 bases lining up with TRBD2. This specimen was cultured CD8+ T cells from PBMCs, taken from culture after CMV antigen stimulation. This TCR derives from a human donor in good health (CMV status not recorded). Some clones in this sample may be carry-over from other donors' samples. The CDR3 reads CASSSGGMIDTQYF. CDR3 DNA sequence: TGTGCCAGCAGTAGCGGGGGCATGATAGATACGCAGTATTTT.